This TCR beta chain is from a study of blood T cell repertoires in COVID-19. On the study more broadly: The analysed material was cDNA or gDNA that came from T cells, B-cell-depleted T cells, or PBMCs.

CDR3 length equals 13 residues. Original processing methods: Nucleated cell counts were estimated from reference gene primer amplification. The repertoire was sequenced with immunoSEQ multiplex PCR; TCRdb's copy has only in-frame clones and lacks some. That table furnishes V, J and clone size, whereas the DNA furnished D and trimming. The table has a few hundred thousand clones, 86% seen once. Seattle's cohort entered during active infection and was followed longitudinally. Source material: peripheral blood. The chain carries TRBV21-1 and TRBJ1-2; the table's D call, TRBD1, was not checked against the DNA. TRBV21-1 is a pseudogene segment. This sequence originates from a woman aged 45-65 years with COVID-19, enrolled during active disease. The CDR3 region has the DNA TGTGCCAGCAGCAAAGCAACAGGGGATGGCTACACCTTC. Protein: CASSKATGDGYTF.